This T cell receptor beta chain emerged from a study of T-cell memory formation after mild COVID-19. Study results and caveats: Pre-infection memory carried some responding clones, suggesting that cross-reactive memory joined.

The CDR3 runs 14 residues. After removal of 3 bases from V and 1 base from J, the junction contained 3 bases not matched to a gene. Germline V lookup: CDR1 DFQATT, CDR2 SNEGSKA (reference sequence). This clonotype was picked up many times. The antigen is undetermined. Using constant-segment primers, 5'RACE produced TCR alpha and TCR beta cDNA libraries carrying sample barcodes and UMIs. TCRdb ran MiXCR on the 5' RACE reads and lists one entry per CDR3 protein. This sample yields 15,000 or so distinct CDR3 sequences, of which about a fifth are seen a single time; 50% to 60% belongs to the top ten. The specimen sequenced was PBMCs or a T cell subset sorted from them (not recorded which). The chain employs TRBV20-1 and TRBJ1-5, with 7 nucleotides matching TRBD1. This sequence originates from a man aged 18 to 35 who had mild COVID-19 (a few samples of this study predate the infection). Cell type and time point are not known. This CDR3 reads CSAREQGSNQPQHF. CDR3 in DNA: TGCAGTGCTAGGGAACAGGGGAGCAATCAGCCCCAGCATTTT.